This T cell receptor (beta chain) was documented in a study of blood T cell repertoires in COVID-19. Source study methods: Nucleated cell counts were estimated from reference gene primer amplification. Produced via immunoSEQ multiplex PCR; TCRdb's table is partial and in-frame only. The DNA was the basis for D and trimming; V, J and clone size are from that table. There are about 100,000 clones in the sample; under 95% occur only once, and less than 1.5% lies in the top ten. Input material: peripheral blood. The receptor was isolated from a woman in her twenties or thirties with acute or convalescent COVID-19.

CDR3 sequence reads: CASSSSRGYYGYTF. For the CDR3, the DNA is TGTGCCAGCAGCTCATCCAGGGGGTATTATGGCTACACCTTC. The chain is built from TRBV5-6 and TRBJ1-2; 7 nucleotides agree with TRBD1. Losses at the gene ends were 3 bases for V and 5 bases for J; bases not matched to a gene: 7. CDR3 size: 14 residues. Germline CDR1 SGHDT, CDR2 YYEEEE.